Included here is one T cell receptor (beta chain) sequence, with context. A read error may account for a junction end that differs from germline. At the DNA level, this CDR3 is encoded by other sequences in the same sample as well. This sample is part of a study of T cell changes during pregnancy in multiple sclerosis. The method was immunoSEQ multiplex PCR; TCRdb's version includes in-frame clones alone and lacks a portion of them. This sample carries approximately 130,000 clones, around 97% of them seen once, and the ten largest clones take over 0.35%. Germline loops: CDR1 SSHAT, CDR2 FNYEAQ (reference sequence). This CDR3 has 11 residues.

Specimen: peripheral blood, collected after pregnancy. The chain recombines TRBV7-7 with TRBJ2-5; D call uncertain. The receptor was derived from a female donor with multiple sclerosis, enrolled in a pregnancy study. This CDR3 is CASSSGETQYF. CDR3 bases: TGTGCTAGCAGCTCCGGGGAGACCCAGTACTTC.